This section outlines one T cell receptor (beta chain) sequence together with its context. This entry belongs to a study of blood T cell repertoires in COVID-19. This table comes from immunoSEQ multiplex PCR, and its TCRdb copy is limited to in-frame clones, with some not included. The table shows around 63,000 clones, with roughly 87% occurring only once. The CDR3 consists of 15 residues. The V and J ends lost 2 bases and 2 bases respectively, with 13 bases between them. Germline V gene lookup returns CDR1 MNHNY and CDR2 SVGAGI (reference sequence). The sample taken for sequencing was peripheral blood. The V call is TRBV6-6, the J call TRBJ2-7, with TRBD1 as a possible D gene (6 bases). The receptor was derived from a man aged 50 to 59 with active COVID-19. The CDR3 DNA reads as TGTGCCAGCAGTTACCTTAACACAGGGACCTACGAGCAGTACTTC. Its translation is CASSYLNTGTYEQYF.